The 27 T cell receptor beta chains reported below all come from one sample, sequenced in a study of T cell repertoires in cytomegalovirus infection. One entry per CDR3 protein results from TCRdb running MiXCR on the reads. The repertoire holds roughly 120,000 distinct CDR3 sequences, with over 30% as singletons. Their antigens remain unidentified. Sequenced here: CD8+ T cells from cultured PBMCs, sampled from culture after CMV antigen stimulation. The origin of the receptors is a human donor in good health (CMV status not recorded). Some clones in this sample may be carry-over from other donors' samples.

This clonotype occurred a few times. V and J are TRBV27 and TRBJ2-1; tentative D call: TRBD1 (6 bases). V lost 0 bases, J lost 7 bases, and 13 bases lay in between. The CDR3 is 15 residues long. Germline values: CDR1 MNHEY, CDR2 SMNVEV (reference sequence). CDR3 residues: CASSLSVGTTNEQFF. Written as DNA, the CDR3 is TGTGCCAGCAGTTTATCTGTCGGGACAACGAATGAGCAGTTCTTC.

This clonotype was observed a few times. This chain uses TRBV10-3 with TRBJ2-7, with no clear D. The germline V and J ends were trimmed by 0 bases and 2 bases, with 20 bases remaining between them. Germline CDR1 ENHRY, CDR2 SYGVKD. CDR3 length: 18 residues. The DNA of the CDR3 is TGTGCCATCAGTGAGTCGGGCACTGGTACGGGCCCGACCTACGAGCAGTACTTC. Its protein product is CAISESGTGTGPTYEQYF.

The CDR3 loop is CASSHEPNDRGFNQPQHF. In DNA, the CDR3 is TGCGCCAGCAGCCACGAACCAAACGACAGGGGATTCAATCAGCCCCAGCATTTT. The V and J genes are TRBV4-1 and TRBJ1-5; 8 positions agree with TRBD1. There are 18 residues in the CDR3. V lost 3 bases to trimming and J lost 3 bases; unmatched junction nucleotides: 13. Germline-derived CDR1 and CDR2 are MGHRA and YSYEKL.

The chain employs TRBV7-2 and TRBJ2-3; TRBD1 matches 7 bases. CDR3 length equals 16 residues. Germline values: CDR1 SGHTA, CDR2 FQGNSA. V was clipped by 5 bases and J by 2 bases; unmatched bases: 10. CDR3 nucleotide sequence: TGTGCCAGCAGCACGACAGGGATAAGATACACAGATACGCAGTATTTT. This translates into CASSTTGIRYTDTQYF.

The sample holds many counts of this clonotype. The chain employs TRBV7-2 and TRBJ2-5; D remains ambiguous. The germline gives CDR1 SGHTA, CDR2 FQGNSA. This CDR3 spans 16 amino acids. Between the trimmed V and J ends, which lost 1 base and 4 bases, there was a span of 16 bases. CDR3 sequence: CASSLVPLGPSETQYF. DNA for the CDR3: TGTGCCAGCAGCTTAGTTCCGCTGGGCCCCTCAGAGACCCAGTACTTC.

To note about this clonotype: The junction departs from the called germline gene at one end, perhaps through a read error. Written as DNA, the CDR3 is TGTGCTAGCAGCTCAGGGATTTCCACTGAAGCTTTCTTT. Translated: CASSSGISTEAFF. The chain combines TRBV7-6 with TRBJ1-1; weak D call: TRBD1 (5 bases). The CDR3 is 13 amino acids. Germline CDR1 SGHVS, CDR2 FNYEAQ.

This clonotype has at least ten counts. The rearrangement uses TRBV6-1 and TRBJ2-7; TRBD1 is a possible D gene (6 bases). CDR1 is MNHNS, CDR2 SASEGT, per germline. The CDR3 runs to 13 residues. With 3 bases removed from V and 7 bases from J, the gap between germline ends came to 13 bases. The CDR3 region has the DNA TGTGCCAGCAGTGATGGGTCAAGGGGGGAGCAGTACTTC. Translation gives CASSDGSRGEQYF.

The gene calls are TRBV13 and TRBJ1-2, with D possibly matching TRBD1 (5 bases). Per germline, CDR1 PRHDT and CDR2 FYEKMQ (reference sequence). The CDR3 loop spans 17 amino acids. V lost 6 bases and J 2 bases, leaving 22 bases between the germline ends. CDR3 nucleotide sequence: TGTGCCAGCAGTATGACCCGGGAGGGCAGGGCGAACTATGGCTACACCTTC. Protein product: CASSMTREGRANYGYTF.

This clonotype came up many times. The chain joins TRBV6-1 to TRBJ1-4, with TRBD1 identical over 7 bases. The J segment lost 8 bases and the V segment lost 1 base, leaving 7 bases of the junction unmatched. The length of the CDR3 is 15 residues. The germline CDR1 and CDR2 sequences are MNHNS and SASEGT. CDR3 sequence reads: CASSEEGAGSEKLFF. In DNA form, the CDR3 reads TGTGCCAGCAGTGAAGAGGGGGCAGGGAGCGAAAAACTGTTTTTT.

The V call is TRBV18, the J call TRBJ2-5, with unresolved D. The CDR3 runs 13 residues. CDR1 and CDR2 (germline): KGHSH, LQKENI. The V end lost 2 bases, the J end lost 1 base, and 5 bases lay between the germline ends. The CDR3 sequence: CASSPVGQETQYF. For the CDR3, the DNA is TGTGCCAGCTCACCAGTCGGCCAAGAGACCCAGTACTTC.

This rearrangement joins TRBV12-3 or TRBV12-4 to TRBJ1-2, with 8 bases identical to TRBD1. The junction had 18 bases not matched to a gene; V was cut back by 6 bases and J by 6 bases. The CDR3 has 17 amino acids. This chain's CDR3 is CASSPSGQAEPPDGYTF. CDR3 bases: TGTGCCAGCAGCCCCTCGGGACAGGCAGAACCACCCGATGGCTACACCTTC.

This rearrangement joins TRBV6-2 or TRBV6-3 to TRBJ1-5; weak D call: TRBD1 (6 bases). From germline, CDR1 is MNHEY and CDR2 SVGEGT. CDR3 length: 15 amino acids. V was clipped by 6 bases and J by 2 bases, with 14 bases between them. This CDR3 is CASSRGQFGNQPQHF. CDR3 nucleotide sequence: TGTGCCAGCAGCCGCGGACAGTTTGGCAATCAGCCCCAGCATTTT.

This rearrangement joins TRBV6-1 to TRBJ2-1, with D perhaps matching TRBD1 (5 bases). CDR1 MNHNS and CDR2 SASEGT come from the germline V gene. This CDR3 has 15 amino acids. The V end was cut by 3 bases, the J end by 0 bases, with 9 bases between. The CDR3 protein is CASSDRQSSYNEQFF. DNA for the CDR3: TGTGCCAGCAGTGACCGACAGAGCTCCTACAATGAGCAGTTCTTC.

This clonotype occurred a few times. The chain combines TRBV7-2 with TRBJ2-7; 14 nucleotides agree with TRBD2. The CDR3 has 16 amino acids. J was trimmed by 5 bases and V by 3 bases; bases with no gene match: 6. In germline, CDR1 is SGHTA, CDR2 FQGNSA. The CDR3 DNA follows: TGTGCCAGCAGCTTTGACGGACTAGCGGGGGGCCACGAGCAGTACTTC. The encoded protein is CASSFDGLAGGHEQYF.

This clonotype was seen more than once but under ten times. The CDR3 spells CASGLAGSGEQFF. The DNA of the CDR3 is TGTGCCAGCGGACTAGCGGGGTCTGGAGAGCAGTTCTTC. The chain uses TRBV25-1 and TRBJ2-1; 12 positions agree with TRBD2. CDR3 length: 13 amino acids. V lost 8 bases and J lost 10; bases outside the gene matches: 6. The germline gives CDR1 MGHDK, CDR2 SYGVNS.

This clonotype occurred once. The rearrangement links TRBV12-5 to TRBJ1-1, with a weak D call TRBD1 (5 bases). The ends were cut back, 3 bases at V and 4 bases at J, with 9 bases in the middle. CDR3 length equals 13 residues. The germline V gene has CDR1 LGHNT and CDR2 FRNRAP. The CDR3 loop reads CASGFHGGTEAFF. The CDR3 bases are TGTGCTAGTGGTTTTCACGGGGGCACTGAAGCTTTCTTT.

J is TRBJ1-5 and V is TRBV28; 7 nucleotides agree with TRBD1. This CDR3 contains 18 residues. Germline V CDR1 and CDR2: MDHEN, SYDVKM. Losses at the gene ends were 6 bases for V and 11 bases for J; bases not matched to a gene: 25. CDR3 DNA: TGTGCCAGCAGGGGGGATAGGGGGCTCGGCAGCCCCAGATTGACCCAGCATTTT. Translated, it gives CASRGDRGLGSPRLTQHF. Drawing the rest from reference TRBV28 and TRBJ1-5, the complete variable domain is DVKVTQSSRYLVKRTGEKVFLECVQDMDHENMFWYRQDPGLGLRLIYFSYDVKMKEKGDIPEGYSVSREKKERFSLILESASTNQTSMYLCASRGDRGLGSPRLTQHFGDGTRLSIL.

CDR3 in DNA: TGTGCCAGCAGTCCGGACAGGAGCAATCAGCCCCAGCATTTT. Translating gives CASSPDRSNQPQHF. V usage is TRBV12-3 or TRBV12-4 and J usage is TRBJ1-5; 7 nucleotides align to TRBD1. CDR3 length: 14 amino acids. V was clipped by 5 bases and J by 1 base; unmatched bases: 2.

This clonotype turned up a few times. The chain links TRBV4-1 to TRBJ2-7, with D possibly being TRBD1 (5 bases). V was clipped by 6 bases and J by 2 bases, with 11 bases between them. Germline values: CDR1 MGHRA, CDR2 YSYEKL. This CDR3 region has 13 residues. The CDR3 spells CASSQGPAYEQYF. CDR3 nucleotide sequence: TGCGCCAGCAGTCAGGGTCCGGCCTACGAGCAGTACTTC.

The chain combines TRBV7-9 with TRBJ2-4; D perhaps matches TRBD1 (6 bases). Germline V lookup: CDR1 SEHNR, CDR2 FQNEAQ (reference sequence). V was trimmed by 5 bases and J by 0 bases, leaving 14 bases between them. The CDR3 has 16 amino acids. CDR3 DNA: TGTGCCAGCAGCCCTACAGGGTCCCTAGCCAAAAACATTCAGTACTTC. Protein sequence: CASSPTGSLAKNIQYF.

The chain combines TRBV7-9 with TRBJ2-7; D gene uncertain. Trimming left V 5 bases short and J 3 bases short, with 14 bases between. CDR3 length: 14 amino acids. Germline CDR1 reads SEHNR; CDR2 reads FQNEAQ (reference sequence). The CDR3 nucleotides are TGTGCCAGCAGCCCCCTCCCCGGCCTCTACGAGCAGTACTTC. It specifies CASSPLPGLYEQYF.

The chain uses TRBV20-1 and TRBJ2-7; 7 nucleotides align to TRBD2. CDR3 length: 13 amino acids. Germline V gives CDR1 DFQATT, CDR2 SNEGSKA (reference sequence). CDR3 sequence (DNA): TGCAGCGTTCCAGGGAGGGCGTCCTACGAGCAGTACTTC. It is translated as CSVPGRASYEQYF.

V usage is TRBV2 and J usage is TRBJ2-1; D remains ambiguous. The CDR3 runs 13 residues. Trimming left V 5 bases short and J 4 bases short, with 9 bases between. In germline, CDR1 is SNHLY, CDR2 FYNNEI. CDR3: CASSPNMYNEQFF. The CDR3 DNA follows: TGTGCCAGCAGTCCCAACATGTACAATGAGCAGTTCTTC.

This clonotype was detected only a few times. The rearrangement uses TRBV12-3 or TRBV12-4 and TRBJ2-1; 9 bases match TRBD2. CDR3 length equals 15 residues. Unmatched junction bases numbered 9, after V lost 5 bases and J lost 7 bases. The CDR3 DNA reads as TGTGCCAGCAGTACGGCGGGGGGGGCTTGGAATGAGCAGTTCTTC. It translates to CASSTAGGAWNEQFF.

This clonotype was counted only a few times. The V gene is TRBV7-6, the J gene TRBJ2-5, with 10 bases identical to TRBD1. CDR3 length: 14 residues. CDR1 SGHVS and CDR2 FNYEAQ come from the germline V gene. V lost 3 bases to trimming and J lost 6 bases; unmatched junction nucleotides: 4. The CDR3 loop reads CASSFGQGVQTQYF. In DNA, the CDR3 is TGTGCCAGCAGCTTTGGACAGGGGGTACAGACCCAGTACTTC.

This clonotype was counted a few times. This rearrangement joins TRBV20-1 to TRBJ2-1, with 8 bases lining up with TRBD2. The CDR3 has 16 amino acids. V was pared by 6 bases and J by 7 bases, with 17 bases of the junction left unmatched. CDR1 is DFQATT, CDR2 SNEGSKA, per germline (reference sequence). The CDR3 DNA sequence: TGCAGTGCCCCGGGGGTAGCGGGGCCTCCGGGTAATGAGCAGTTCTTC. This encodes CSAPGVAGPPGNEQFF.

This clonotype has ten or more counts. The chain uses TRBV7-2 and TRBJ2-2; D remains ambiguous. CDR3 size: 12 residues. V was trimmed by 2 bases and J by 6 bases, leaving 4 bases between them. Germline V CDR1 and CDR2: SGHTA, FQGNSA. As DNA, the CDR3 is TGTGCCAGCAGCTTATTTGCCGGGGAGCTGTTTTTT. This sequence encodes CASSLFAGELFF.